The sequence of this TCR beta chain was determined in a study of OX40 agonist ivuxolimab in advanced cancers. At the level of the study: Three patients, one with hepatocellular carcinoma and two with cutaneous melanoma, achieved partial responses.

Measured with immunoSEQ multiplex PCR; TCRdb has only the in-frame clones, and not every one. Counted here are fewer than 45,000 clones, roughly 90% occurring once; the ten biggest clones make up over 0.55%. Study-wide points: Clonal expansion by week 6 occurred in CD4+ and CD8+ blood T cells (at 0.1 to 3.0 mg/kg). Determination of antigen specificity was not performed for the expanded peripheral T cells.

From germline, CDR1 is LNHNV and CDR2 YYDKDF (reference sequence). V was shortened by 3 bases and J by 3 bases, with 12 bases between the two germline ends. The CDR3 length is 14 residues. This clone was seen just once. What it binds is not known. The sequence was obtained from an adult with an advanced solid tumor such as melanoma, head and neck, liver or kidney cancer. This sample comprised CD4+ or CD8+ T cells sorted from blood, obtained in a trial of the OX40 agonist ivuxolimab. The chain joins TRBV15 to TRBJ2-7; TRBD1 is a possible D gene (6 bases). The CDR3 here is CATSSPGAIYEQYF. The DNA for the CDR3 is TGTGCCACCAGCAGCCCAGGGGCGATCTACGAGCAGTACTTC.